A single sample gave rise to the 26 T cell receptor beta chains below, sequenced in a study of T cell responses to AZD1222 COVID-19 vaccine. TCRdb's table, derived via immunoSEQ multiplex PCR, lists solely in-frame clones and lacks some. The top ten hold approximately 13% of the sample, which has 74,000 or so clones, roughly 85% seen once. The sequencing here drew on peripheral blood, taken on day 0 of AZD1222 vaccination. Receptors were obtained from an adult in good health.

The J gene is TRBJ1-5, the V gene TRBV19; possible D gene TRBD1, 6 bases. The V and J ends lost 5 bases and 1 base respectively, with 12 bases between them. The V gene's germline CDR1 is LNHDA and CDR2 SQIVND (reference sequence). The length of the CDR3 is 15 residues. The CDR3 DNA reads TGTGCCAGTAGTTTCCAACAGGGAAGCAATCAGCCCCAGCATTTT. This codes for CASSFQQGSNQPQHF.

V usage is TRBV2 and J usage is TRBJ1-4; D is ambiguous. The germline gives CDR1 SNHLY, CDR2 FYNNEI. V was cut by 4 bases and J by 10 bases, with 10 bases left in between. The CDR3 is made up of 12 amino acids. The CDR3 nucleotides are TGTGCCAGCAGTGGGCGCGATGGAAAACTGTTTTTT. Its translation: CASSGRDGKLFF.

The genes are TRBV13 and TRBJ2-2, with 10 bases lining up with TRBD1. Germline loops: CDR1 PRHDT, CDR2 FYEKMQ (reference sequence). The ends lost 5 bases at V and 5 bases at J; junction bases unmatched: 8. CDR3 length: 16 residues. In DNA, the CDR3 is TGTGCCAGCAGCGGCCGACAGGGGGCGCGAACCGGGGAGCTGTTTTTT. This gives the protein CASSGRQGARTGELFF.

The V gene is TRBV4-3, the J gene TRBJ1-1; D gene unclear. V shed 1 base and J shed 5 bases, with 8 bases lying between them. This CDR3 spans 13 amino acids. CDR1 is LGHNA, CDR2 YSLEER, per germline. The CDR3 loop is CASSQALGTEAFF. DNA for the CDR3: TGCGCCAGCAGCCAAGCTTTGGGGACTGAAGCTTTCTTT.

The chain couples TRBV24-1 to TRBJ2-5; TRBD1 matches 8 bases. The J segment lost 7 bases and the V segment lost 4 bases, leaving 10 bases of the junction unmatched. Looked up from germline, CDR1 is KGHDR and CDR2 is SFDVKD. The CDR3 runs 15 residues. In DNA, the CDR3 is TGTGCCACCAGTGACCGTGACAGGGGTATAGGGACCCAGTACTTC. Its translation is CATSDRDRGIGTQYF.

The J gene is TRBJ2-7, the V gene TRBV6-5, with 8 bases aligning to TRBD1. CDR3 length: 15 amino acids. V trimming: 8 bases; J trimming: 5 bases; junction bases outside the gene matches: 14. Germline lookup yields CDR1 MNHEY and CDR2 SVGAGI. The CDR3 nucleotides read TGTGCCAGCGGACAGGGCAGAATCTTACAGAACGAGCAGTACTTC. The encoded protein is CASGQGRILQNEQYF.

The genes are TRBV9 and TRBJ2-5, with 7 bases that match TRBD1. The CDR3 is made up of 15 amino acids. Trimming removed 2 bases from V and 5 bases from J; junction bases left unmatched: 9. CDR1 and CDR2 from the germline V gene are SGDLS and YYNGEE. DNA for the CDR3: TGTGCCAGCAGCGTCGCGACAGGGACGCTGGAGACCCAGTACTTC. It is translated as CASSVATGTLETQYF.

The chain is built from TRBV3-1 (or the pseudogene TRBV3-2) and TRBJ2-7; 11 positions match TRBD1. Germline CDR1 and CDR2: LGHDT and YNNKEL (reference sequence). The CDR3 totals 16 residues. V lost 0 bases, J lost 7 bases, and 8 bases stayed unmatched. The CDR3 here is CASSQDPGQGAREQYF. For the CDR3, the DNA is TGTGCCAGCAGCCAAGATCCAGGACAGGGGGCTCGGGAGCAGTACTTC.

Here the CDR3 reads CASNGVSTDTQYF. CDR3 DNA: TGCGCCAGCAACGGCGTAAGCACAGATACGCAGTATTTT. The V gene is TRBV5-1, the J gene TRBJ2-3; no definite D call. Trimming took 6 bases from V and 0 from J, leaving 8 bases between them. The CDR3 is 13 amino acids. CDR1 and CDR2 (germline): SGHRS, YFSETQ.

The gene calls are TRBV30 and TRBJ1-4, with D maybe TRBD1 (5 bases). Germline CDR1 and CDR2: GTSNPN and SVGIG (reference sequence). Trimming left V 2 bases short and J 7 bases short, with 20 bases between. This CDR3 spans 16 amino acids. The CDR3: CAWSPGGATSLEKLFF. The CDR3 DNA sequence: TGTGCCTGGAGTCCGGGAGGGGCAACGTCCCTTGAAAAACTGTTTTTT.

The CDR3 nucleotides are TGTGCCAGCAGCGTAGGCCAGTCATGGGTGGAGACCCAGTACTTC. This encodes CASSVGQSWVETQYF. V usage is TRBV9 and J usage is TRBJ2-5; unclear D gene. The germline V gene has CDR1 SGDLS and CDR2 YYNGEE. This CDR3 is built from 15 residues. Trimming cost V 0 bases and J 5 bases, with 14 bases left between them.

To note about this clone: The sample contains more than one DNA sequence encoding this CDR3. The rearrangement links TRBV10-3 to TRBJ1-2; D might be TRBD1 (6 bases). Germline-derived CDR1 and CDR2 are ENHRY and SYGVKD. This CDR3 contains 14 residues. V was pared by 0 bases and J by 4 bases, with 9 bases between. In DNA, the CDR3 is TGTGCCATCAGTGAGTCGGGGGCAGGCTATGGCTACACCTTC. It translates to CAISESGAGYGYTF.

This clone showed up just a few times. V and J are TRBV3-1 (or the pseudogene TRBV3-2) and TRBJ2-5; TRBD2 matches at 8 bases. The CDR3 consists of 17 residues. J lost 3 bases, V lost 2 bases, and 11 bases had no gene match. Germline loops: CDR1 LGHDT, CDR2 YNNKEL (reference sequence). The CDR3 DNA reads TGTGCCAGCAGCCAAAGGGTGTTAGCGGGGAAGGAAGAGACCCAGTACTTC. Translated: CASSQRVLAGKEETQYF.

The rearrangement joins TRBV12-3 or TRBV12-4 to TRBJ1-5, with 9 bases matching TRBD1. V was pared by 5 bases and J by 15 bases, with 11 bases of the junction left unmatched. The CDR3 has 13 residues. Here the CDR3 DNA reads TGTGCCAGCAGTCCACGACAGGGGGAACGTCGGCATTTT. Its translation: CASSPRQGERRHF.

The chain employs TRBV7-3 and TRBJ2-1; 7 bases match TRBD2. This CDR3 comprises 15 residues. The J segment lost 5 bases and the V segment lost 3 bases, leaving 7 bases of the junction unmatched. Germline V CDR1 and CDR2: SGHTA, FQGTGA. This CDR3 reads CASSFSGSENNEQFF. DNA of the CDR3: TGTGCCAGCAGCTTTAGCGGGTCGGAGAACAATGAGCAGTTCTTC. Variable domain in full (rest from reference TRBV7-3 and TRBJ2-1): GAGVSQTPSNKVTEKGKYVELRCDPISGHTALYWYRQSLGQGPEFLIYFQGTGAADDSGLPNDRFFAVRPEGSVSTLKIQRTERGDSAVYLCASSFSGSENNEQFFGPGTRLTVL.

This chain uses TRBV28 with TRBJ1-4, with 9 bases lining up with TRBD1. The CDR3 totals 16 residues. After removal of 5 bases from V and 6 bases from J, the junction contained 10 bases not matched to a gene. CDR1 MDHEN and CDR2 SYDVKM come from the germline V gene. The CDR3 DNA sequence: TGTGCCAGCAGTGATCGGACAGGGGTGGGGGATGAAAAACTGTTTTTT. Encoded protein: CASSDRTGVGDEKLFF.

The CDR3 is CASSQKPGLAGETQYF. The CDR3 bases are TGCGCCAGCAGCCAAAAGCCGGGACTAGCGGGGGAGACCCAGTACTTC. J is TRBJ2-5 and V is TRBV5-1; TRBD2 agrees at 13 bases. The germline gives CDR1 SGHRS, CDR2 YFSETQ. The CDR3 is made up of 16 amino acids. J lost 5 bases, V lost 4 bases, and 8 bases had no gene match.

A few counts support this clone. V and J are TRBV6-2 or TRBV6-3 and TRBJ2-7; D ambiguous. V was pared by 6 bases and J by 2 bases, with 11 bases between. The CDR3 contains 13 residues. Germline CDR1 is MNHEY and CDR2 is SVGEGT. The CDR3 region is CASSPLVTYEQYF. The CDR3 DNA follows: TGTGCCAGCAGCCCTTTGGTCACCTACGAGCAGTACTTC.

The V gene is TRBV25-1, the J gene TRBJ1-2, with 8 bases that match TRBD1. This CDR3 is built from 14 residues. The germline CDR1 and CDR2 sequences are MGHDK and SYGVNS. With 1 base clipped from V and 7 bases from J, the junction kept 5 bases outside the gene matches. This CDR3 is CASSESLTGAGYTF. CDR3 DNA: TGTGCCAGCAGTGAATCCTTGACAGGGGCTGGCTACACCTTC.

The CDR3 bases are TGTGCCAGCAGTTATACTTATTCCTACAATGAGCAGTTCTTC. The encoded protein is CASSYTYSYNEQFF. J is TRBJ2-1 and V is TRBV6-5, with unresolved D. The CDR3 loop spans 14 amino acids. Looked up from germline, CDR1 is MNHEY and CDR2 is SVGAGI. The ends were cut back, 3 bases at V and 1 base at J, with 7 bases in the middle.

The chain combines TRBV14 with TRBJ1-6; a weak D match, TRBD1 (5 bases). CDR3 size: 15 residues. Germline CDR1 SGHDN, CDR2 FVKESK. Trimming pared 2 bases from V and 6 bases from J, leaving 11 bases between. CDR3 protein: CASSQLSGLNSPLHF. CDR3 bases: TGTGCCAGCAGCCAACTGTCAGGGCTTAATTCACCCCTCCACTTT.

The chain carries TRBV6-4 and TRBJ2-3; 7 bases fit TRBD1. This CDR3 has 13 amino acids. Germline loops: CDR1 MRHNA, CDR2 SNTAGT. V was pared by 3 bases and J by 10 bases, with 7 bases of the junction left unmatched. The CDR3 nucleotides read TGTGCCAGCAGTGAGCACAGACAGGGCCCGCAGTATTTT. Its protein product is CASSEHRQGPQYF.

V gene TRBV13 combines with J gene TRBJ2-5; 9 bases align to TRBD2. The germline CDR1 and CDR2 sequences are PRHDT and FYEKMQ (reference sequence). The CDR3 extends over 14 amino acids. J was trimmed by 2 bases and V by 6 bases; bases with no gene match: 4. CDR3 nucleotide sequence: TGTGCCAGCAGGCTAGCGGGGTATCAAGAGACCCAGTACTTC. This codes for CASRLAGYQETQYF.

This chain links TRBV12-3 or TRBV12-4 with TRBJ2-3; unclear D gene. Trimming pared 1 base from V and 4 bases from J, leaving 6 bases between. The CDR3 extends over 13 amino acids. The CDR3 reads CASSLGASDTQYF. As DNA, the CDR3 is TGTGCCAGCAGTTTAGGGGCATCAGATACGCAGTATTTT.

The V and J genes are TRBV4-1 and TRBJ2-3, with 10 bases lining up with TRBD2. Germline assignment: CDR1 MGHRA and CDR2 YSYEKL. CDR3 size: 15 residues. The ends lost 5 bases at V and 4 bases at J; junction bases unmatched: 6. The CDR3 DNA is TGCGCCAGCAGCTCTCAGCGGGGGGGCGCAGATACGCAGTATTTT. Encoded protein: CASSSQRGGADTQYF.

The V gene is TRBV5-8, the J gene TRBJ2-2; either TRBD1 or TRBD2 may fit D (5 bases each). Trimming took off 0 bases at V and 6 bases at J, with 12 bases between the two ends. CDR3 length: 15 residues. Germline values: CDR1 SGHTS, CDR2 YDEGEE. CDR3 in amino acids: CASSLGQRGAGELFF. The CDR3 nucleotides are TGTGCCAGCAGCTTGGGACAGCGAGGGGCCGGGGAGCTGTTTTTT.